Listed below are T cell receptor beta chains from one sample, sequenced in a study of blood T cells in healthy people across ages. TCRdb re-called the 5' RACE reads with MiXCR, one entry per CDR3 protein. The repertoire holds about 1.8 million distinct CDR3 sequences, with around half as singletons. Sequenced input: blood. The receptors were sampled from a woman in her thirties or forties in good health. CDR3s leave out the opening cysteine and the closing phenylalanine or tryptophan.

13	TRBV29-1	SMGGQAGGNYGYT
13	TRBV25-1	ASSEYIDRGETQY
10	TRBV28	ASSPTRQIQY
12	TRBV3-1	ASVSGLASNEQF
12	TRBV19	ASSIDGRKETQY
13	TRBV28	ASRSVAGGRYEQY
11	TRBV7-9	ASRGTESTEAF
12	TRBV9	ASSVGRGLETQY
16	TRBV5-5	ASSSRGQFFSGANVLT
15	TRBV4-1	ASSQAILIGGDEKLF
10	TRBV6-5	ASTARGREQF
12	TRBV5-1	ASAVAGRTDTQY
12	TRBV2	ASSERISNTEAF
13	TRBV2	ASNEGGVVNQPQH
15	TRBV18	ASSKAPAEPAFSEQF
16	TRBV11-2	ASSLAMEGTESTDTQY
12	TRBV20-1	AGRPGVSNYGYT
12	TRBV7-7	ASSLGDGLGEQF
13	TRBV5-1	ASRIDRDRAYGYT
13	TRBV10-3	AISAGTGGAYEQY
12	TRBV27	ASSPRLNTYEQY
10	TRBV12-3/TRBV12-4	ASSSVGSPLH
12	TRBV27	ASRWTEASNTQY
12	TRBV6-1	AGLRDMGRGEQY
14	TRBV4-3	ASSQDWAGGRPEQF
12	TRBV20-1	SALGHLSNQPQH
15	TRBV6-1	ASTRDRSSSGANVLT
12	TRBV29-1	SVGIHSFGEKLF
13	TRBV4-1	ASSQDPGLTVTQY
13	TRBV7-3	ASSNSGGEQETQY
11	TRBV2	ASSPGQTETQY
12	TRBV3-1	ASSLGQGLNGYT
16	TRBV21-1	ASSKLNGTAPSTDTQY
12	TRBV12-3/TRBV12-4	ASSLALRLDGYT
12	TRBV6-6	ASTVTGGSREQY
11	TRBV28	ASRAGTRGGYT
11	TRBV3-1	ASSNGGGLEQY
14	TRBV7-7	ASSLNTGQGGETQY
13	TRBV5-1	ASTSRGENQETQY
12	TRBV20-1	SVCRDRGNNEQF
13	TRBV15	ATSRDRKSTDTQY
13	TRBV7-3	ASSLTLAGYNEQF
11	TRBV19	ASSILGQTRYT
9	TRBV29-1	SVEAMDTQY
14	TRBV5-4	ASSDSVTSGNYEQY
10	TRBV2	ASRGPNNEQF
11	TRBV6-5	ASSYSDNNEQF
13	TRBV6-6	ASSYGEAGANVLT
14	TRBV4-1	ASSQETGTSTDTQY
13	TRBV6-2/TRBV6-3	ASSPLTGSPDEQF